This entry features one T cell receptor beta chain sequence. No antigen is known for it. Trimming removed 0 bases from V and 11 bases from J, with 12 bases in between. CDR1 and CDR2 from the germline V gene are SGDLS and YYNGEE. This CDR3 spans 13 amino acids. Profiling relied on immunoSEQ multiplex PCR, and the TCRdb table lists in-frame clones only, not all of them. This table holds roughly 87,000 clones, over 80% found once. The data originate from a study of glioma-infiltrating T cells after dendritic cell vaccination. Time point in this sample: after dendritic cell vaccination, including at tumor progression/relapse. Study-level results: TCR clonality showed no direct relationship with survival.

The source is a human donor with glioblastoma. Sequenced here: blood, sampled after dendritic cell vaccination. V and J are TRBV9 and TRBJ2-1, with unresolved D. The CDR3 nucleotides read TGTGCCAGCAGCGTAGCCCCCTCCCAGAAGCAGTTCTTC. It specifies CASSVAPSQKQFF.